These T cell receptor beta chains were read from a single sample in a study of beta chain features in type 1 diabetes. Generated by immunoSEQ multiplex PCR, the TCRdb table keeps only in-frame clones and is missing some. This table holds approximately 23,000 clones, roughly three quarters found once. The sequenced sample consisted of Tregs from blood. These receptors all stem from a middle-aged woman in good health. Both conserved end residues are part of each CDR3. The D gene is left open where the match is weak. Size values are once, few and many counts, or a class for expanded clones, and some rows have none.

>TRBD1|TRBJ2-2|TRBV5-4|few
CASRRDRGRTGELFF
>NA|TRBJ1-1|TRBV6-1|NA
CASKPGQGNTEAFF
>NA|TRBJ1-5|TRBV5-4|few
CASSWGLNQPQHF
>NA|TRBJ1-4|TRBV10-3|NA
CAISARANEKLFF
>TRBD1|TRBJ1-2|TRBV29-1|NA
CSVADRNYGYTF
>TRBD1|TRBJ1-1|TRBV5-1|NA
CASSLGQGRNTEAFF
>TRBD1|TRBJ2-2|TRBV10-3|NA
CAISDRTGGVSTGELFF
>NA|TRBJ2-2|TRBV28|few
CASSLRPGELFF
>NA|TRBJ1-5|TRBV19|NA
CASSFQTANQPQHF
>NA|TRBJ2-5|TRBV7-2|NA
CASSLQGSGETQYF
>NA|TRBJ1-2|TRBV6-5|NA
CASSDINGYTF
>NA|TRBJ1-3|TRBV7-4|few
CASSLALSGYTIYF
>TRBD2|TRBJ2-3|TRBV2|NA
CASRVLAGLTDTQYF
>TRBD1|TRBJ2-3|TRBV2|NA
CASSAGQVLDTQYF
>NA|TRBJ1-1|TRBV29-1|NA
CSALGGGTYTEAFF
>NA|TRBJ1-3|TRBV6-5|NA
CASSYVGVGNTIYF
>NA|TRBJ2-7|TRBV7-2|NA
CASSLGAGRLYEQYF
>TRBD1|TRBJ1-2|TRBV11-2|once
CASSRQGRGYTF
>NA|TRBJ2-7|TRBV10-1|NA
CASSESTAYEQYF
>NA|TRBJ2-3|TRBV7-2|NA
CASSLAGGAVDTQYF
>NA|TRBJ1-2|TRBV2|few
CASTVWNDRNYGYTF
>NA|TRBJ2-1|TRBV5-1|NA
CASSLAYYNEQFF
>NA|TRBJ2-7|TRBV5-4|medium-sized
CASSLRDYEQYF
>TRBD1|TRBJ1-4|TRBV19|NA
CATATGISTNEKLFF
>TRBD1|TRBJ2-5|TRBV25-1|NA
CASSESGTGFQYF
>TRBD1|TRBJ1-1|TRBV7-9|NA
CASSSRQGLWAFF
>NA|TRBJ2-1|TRBV5-5|few
CASSFSSQVIYNEQFF
>TRBD2|TRBJ2-3|TRBV10-3|few
CASSPGLAGGMLEYF
>TRBD2|TRBJ2-7|TRBV7-9|NA
CASSLSGGIHEQYF
>NA|TRBJ2-7|TRBV6-5|NA
CASSPGVGSYEQYF
>NA|TRBJ2-3|TRBV5-1|NA
CASSLDKITDTQYF
>TRBD1|TRBJ1-6|TRBV5-1|NA
CASRRWGQGESPLHF
>TRBD1|TRBJ2-4|TRBV29-1|once
CSVADRGAKNIQYF
>TRBD2|TRBJ2-3|TRBV2|NA
CASSTSGAIDTQYF
>TRBD1|TRBJ2-2|TRBV5-1|NA
CASSFQGASGELFF
>TRBD1|TRBJ1-1|TRBV6-1|NA
CASSEGQGAGGTEAFF
>NA|TRBJ1-2|TRBV6-1|few
CASSGRGKNYGYTF
>NA|TRBJ1-3|TRBV10-2|NA
CASSAGSNTIYF
>NA|TRBJ1-3|TRBV7-2|NA
CASSLVGATYGNTIYF
>TRBD1|TRBJ1-3|TRBV2|NA
CASSRQGTPGNTIYF
>NA|TRBJ2-2|TRBV6-6|NA
CASSYAGGPLGELFF
>TRBD1|TRBJ2-5|TRBV10-3|NA
CAIRGTGQRQETQYF
>TRBD1|TRBJ1-5|TRBV7-9|NA
CASTQGAPNQPQHF
>TRBD1|TRBJ2-1|TRBV2|few
CASRGQGANEQFF
>NA|TRBJ2-2|TRBV7-2|NA
CASKTSAGGELFF
>NA|TRBJ1-5|TRBV5-5|NA
CASSDAVAQPQHF
>NA|TRBJ2-5|TRBV6-1|NA
CASSDWGWGTQYF
>NA|TRBJ2-4|TRBV5-4|once
CASSLGIGGFRFIQYF
>TRBD1|TRBJ2-3|TRBV5-1|NA
CASSRIGQGNTDTQYF
>NA|TRBJ1-5|TRBV7-2|few
CASSEGRRYNQPQHF